This T cell receptor (beta chain) was profiled in a study of T cell responses to AZD1222 COVID-19 vaccine. Regarding the study as a whole: It was only a handful of AZD1222 recipients who were seropositive at baseline. The donors showed a predominance of white British ancestry and of females, with possible underestimation of clonal diversity. Repertoires were collected only later (after the peak T cell response had occurred).

The method was immunoSEQ multiplex PCR; TCRdb's version includes in-frame clones alone and lacks a portion of them. The sample lists 140,000 to 150,000 clones, around 90% occurring once. Of note for this clone: The antigen is not known.

The germline V gene has CDR1 MDHEN and CDR2 SYDVKM. V was shortened by 3 bases and J by 2 bases, with 11 bases between the two germline ends. The CDR3 has 15 residues. This TCR came from an adult in good health. V usage is TRBV28 and J usage is TRBJ1-5; the D gene is possibly TRBD1 (5 bases). The sample was peripheral blood, taken on day 0 of AZD1222 vaccination. CDR3 sequence (DNA): TGTGCCAGCAGTTTTCACGGGGGTGGCAATCAGCCCCAGCATTTT. It codes for CASSFHGGGNQPQHF.